The 10 T cell receptor beta chains listed next were all sequenced from one sample in a study of Ad26.COV2.S vaccination and SARS-CoV-2 variants. Treatment noted: some 20 received Ad26.COV2.S at low or high dose, single or two shots; about five received placebo; per-sample allocation not given. Collection of samples fell on day 63 after the first vaccine or placebo injection. Some clones are missing from TCRdb's copy, which holds only in-frame ones; the method was immunoSEQ multiplex PCR. The table lists about 280,000 clones, over 75% of them singletons, with less than 3.5% in the top ten. The sequenced sample was peripheral blood, obtained in a trial of Ad26.COV2.S vaccine versus placebo. The receptor set was obtained from a person aged 18-65 years who received the Ad26.COV2.S COVID-19 vaccine or a placebo.

The V gene is TRBV28, the J gene TRBJ2-1; TRBD1 or TRBD2 may be the D gene (5 bases each). V gave up 6 bases and J gave up 9 bases, with 18 bases separating them. The CDR3 covers 14 residues. Looked up from germline, CDR1 is MDHEN and CDR2 is SYDVKM. For the CDR3, the DNA is TGTGCCAGCAGCCCCCCCCTTAAGGGGACTGAGCAGTTCTTC. Its translation: CASSPPLKGTEQFF.

The chain is built from TRBV15 and TRBJ1-1, with TRBD1 identical over 9 bases. The CDR3 totals 14 residues. The V gene's germline CDR1 is LNHNV and CDR2 YYDKDF (reference sequence). V dropped 1 base and J dropped 11; count of bases not matched to a gene: 8. The CDR3 region has the DNA TGTGCCACCAGCAGAGCCGGGACAGGGTCGGTGGCTTTCTTT. Translating it yields CATSRAGTGSVAFF. Combining the CDR3 with reference TRBV15 and TRBJ1-1 gives the whole variable domain DAMVIQNPRYQVTQFGKPVTLSCSQTLNHNVMYWYQQKSSQAPKLLFHYYDKDFNNEADTPDNFQSRRPNTSFCFLDIRSPGLGDTAMYLCATSRAGTGSVAFFGQGTRLTVV.

This clone came up once. The genes are TRBV30 and TRBJ1-2, with D possibly TRBD1 on 6 matching bases. CDR3 length: 15 residues. The ends were cut back, 5 bases at V and 5 bases at J, with 21 bases in the middle. Germline assignment: CDR1 GTSNPN and CDR2 SVGIG (reference sequence). CDR3 in amino acids: CAWARGQERTYGYTF. CDR3 bases: TGTGCCTGGGCCCGGGGGCAGGAAAGGACTTATGGCTACACCTTC.

The chain is built from TRBV7-8 and TRBJ1-1, with 10 bases lining up with TRBD1. This CDR3 spans 18 amino acids. Trimming at V came to 0 bases and at J to 3 bases, leaving 10 bases not matched to a gene. Germline V gene lookup returns CDR1 SGHVS and CDR2 FQNEAQ. The CDR3 sequence is CASSLAGQGWLGYTEAFF. The CDR3 DNA is TGTGCCAGCAGCTTAGCGGGACAGGGGTGGTTGGGGTACACTGAAGCTTTCTTT.

This rearrangement joins TRBV30 to TRBJ1-2; D gene unclear. The CDR3 is 13 residues long. Germline CDR1 is GTSNPN and CDR2 is SVGIG (reference sequence). V shed 0 bases and J shed 8 bases, with 13 bases lying between them. For the CDR3, the DNA is TGTGCCTGGAGTGTATCCCCGGGTTCCGGCTACACCTTC. It encodes CAWSVSPGSGYTF.

The V call is TRBV27, the J call TRBJ2-7, with D tentatively TRBD1 (6 bases). Trimming stripped 6 bases from V and 6 bases from J, with 21 bases between. The CDR3 has 15 amino acids. Germline CDR1 MNHEY, CDR2 SMNVEV (reference sequence). The CDR3 bases are TGTGCCAGCAGCTCGTTACAGGGCCGACCTGCCGAGCAGTACTTC. Translating it yields CASSSLQGRPAEQYF.

The V and J genes are TRBV4-1 and TRBJ2-5, with D unclear. This CDR3 is built from 13 residues. Germline-derived CDR1 and CDR2 are MGHRA and YSYEKL. Trimming left V 0 bases short and J 3 bases short, with 5 bases between. CDR3 region: CASSQDLEETQYF. DNA for the CDR3: TGCGCCAGCAGCCAAGATCTCGAAGAGACCCAGTACTTC.

The gene calls are TRBV5-6 and TRBJ2-7; TRBD2 aligns across 11 bases. Germline trimming cut 4 bases from V and 4 bases from J; bases unmatched to any gene: 7. The CDR3 consists of 15 residues. Germline V gene lookup returns CDR1 SGHDT and CDR2 YYEEEE. The CDR3 protein is CASSPLGLAAYEQYF. The DNA of the CDR3 is TGTGCCAGCAGCCCCCTGGGACTAGCGGCTTACGAGCAGTACTTC. Drawing the rest from reference TRBV5-6 and TRBJ2-7, the complete variable domain is DAGVTQSPTHLIKTRGQQVTLRCSPKSGHDTVSWYQQALGQGPQFIFQYYEEEERQRGNFPDRFSGHQFPNYSSELNVNALLLGDSALYLCASSPLGLAAYEQYFGPGTRLTVT.

The V call is TRBV19, the J call TRBJ1-6, with 8 positions matching TRBD1. CDR1 and CDR2 from the germline V gene are LNHDA and SQIVND (reference sequence). Losses at the gene ends were 5 bases for V and 5 bases for J; bases not matched to a gene: 5. CDR3 length equals 15 residues. This CDR3 reads CASSDRTGNNSPLHF. In nucleotides, the CDR3 is TGTGCCAGTAGTGACCGGACAGGGAATAATTCACCCCTCCACTTT. Combining the CDR3 with reference TRBV19 and TRBJ1-6 gives the whole variable domain DGGITQSPKYLFRKEGQNVTLSCEQNLNHDAMYWYRQDPGQGLRLIYYSQIVNDFQKGDIAEGYSVSREKKESFPLTVTSAQKNPTAFYLCASSDRTGNNSPLHFGNGTRLTVT.

The rearrangement links TRBV3-1 (or the pseudogene TRBV3-2) to TRBJ1-3; D unresolved. The CDR3 has 13 amino acids. V was cut by 7 bases and J by 0 bases, with 7 bases left in between. The V gene's germline CDR1 is LGHDT and CDR2 YNNKEL (reference sequence). The chain's CDR3 is CASMELSGNTIYF. The CDR3 DNA sequence: TGTGCCAGCATGGAGCTCTCTGGAAACACCATATATTTT.